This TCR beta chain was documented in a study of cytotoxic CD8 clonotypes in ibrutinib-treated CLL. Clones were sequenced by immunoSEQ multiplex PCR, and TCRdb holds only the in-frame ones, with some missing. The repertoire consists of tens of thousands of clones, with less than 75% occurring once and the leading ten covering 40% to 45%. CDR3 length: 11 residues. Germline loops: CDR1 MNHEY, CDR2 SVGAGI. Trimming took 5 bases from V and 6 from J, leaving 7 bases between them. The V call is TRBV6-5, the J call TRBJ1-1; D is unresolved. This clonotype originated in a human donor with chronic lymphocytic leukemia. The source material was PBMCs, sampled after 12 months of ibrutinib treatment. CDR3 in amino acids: CASSAQAEAFF. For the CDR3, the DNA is TGTGCCAGCAGTGCCCAGGCTGAAGCTTTCTTT.